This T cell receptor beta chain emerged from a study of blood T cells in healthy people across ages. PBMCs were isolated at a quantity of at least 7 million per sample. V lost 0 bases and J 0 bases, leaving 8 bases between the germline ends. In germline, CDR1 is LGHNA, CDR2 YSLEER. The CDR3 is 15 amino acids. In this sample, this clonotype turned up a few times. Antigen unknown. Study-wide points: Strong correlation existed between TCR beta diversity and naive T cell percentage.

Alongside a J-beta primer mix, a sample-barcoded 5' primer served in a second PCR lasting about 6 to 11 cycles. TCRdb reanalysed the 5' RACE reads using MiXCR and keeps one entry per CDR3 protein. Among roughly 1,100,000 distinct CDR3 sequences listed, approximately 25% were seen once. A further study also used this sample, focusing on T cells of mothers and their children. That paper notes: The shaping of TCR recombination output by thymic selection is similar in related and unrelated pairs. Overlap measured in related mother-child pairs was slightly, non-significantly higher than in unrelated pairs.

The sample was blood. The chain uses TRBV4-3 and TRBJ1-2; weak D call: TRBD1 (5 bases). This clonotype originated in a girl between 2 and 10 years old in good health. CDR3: CASSQEWGANYGYTF. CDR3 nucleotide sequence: TGCGCCAGCAGCCAAGAGTGGGGGGCTAACTATGGCTACACCTTC.